This TCR beta chain appears in the sequencing data of a study of Ad26.COV2.S vaccination and SARS-CoV-2 variants. Study context: Among those in the COV1001 Ad26.COV2.S trial arm was the donor.

Measured with immunoSEQ multiplex PCR; TCRdb has only the in-frame clones, and not every one. The repertoire holds about 480,000 clones, with around 88% as singletons. Per the germline V gene, CDR1 is MNHEY and CDR2 is SVGAGI. CDR3 size: 12 residues. Trimming took off 6 bases at V and 6 bases at J, with 12 bases between the two ends. Treatment in this sample: roughly 18 received Ad26.COV2.S at low or high dose, single or two shots; about 5 received placebo; per-sample allocation not given. The samples date from day 63 after the first vaccine or placebo injection. The J gene is TRBJ2-7, the V gene TRBV6-5; D may be TRBD1 (5 bases). The sample consisted of peripheral blood, taken in a trial of Ad26.COV2.S vaccine versus placebo. The TCR sequence derives from a person between 18 and 65 years old who received the Ad26.COV2.S COVID-19 vaccine or a placebo. DNA of the CDR3: TGTGCCAGCAGGGGGCTTGTCACCGAGCAGTACTTC. Amino acid sequence: CASRGLVTEQYF.